The rows below give T cell receptor beta chains drawn from one sample of a study of CD8+ T cells in alopecia areata. The table came from immunoSEQ multiplex PCR; TCRdb's copy has only in-frame clones and leaves some out. In the table there are fewer than 200,000 clones, about 67% of which are singletons. The material was CD8+ T cells sorted from blood, obtained at week 0. These receptors all come from a human donor with alopecia areata. Both conserved end residues are part of each CDR3.

J gene: TRBJ1-5
V gene: TRBV29-1
CDR3 protein: CSAFTQDRGHQPQHF

J gene: TRBJ1-1
V gene: TRBV10-3
CDR3 protein: CAISESKQTEAFF

J gene: TRBJ2-3
V gene: TRBV7-8
CDR3 protein: CASSSFTDTQYF

J gene: TRBJ2-2
V gene: TRBV29-1
CDR3 protein: CSVDGTSGGVNTGELFF

J gene: TRBJ1-1
V gene: TRBV12-5
CDR3 protein: CASGPRTGPEAFF

J gene: TRBJ2-7
V gene: TRBV27
CDR3 protein: CASSPRPSSGGYEQYF

J gene: TRBJ2-1
V gene: TRBV18
CDR3 protein: CASSPPRGANEQFF

J gene: TRBJ2-7
V gene: TRBV30
CDR3 protein: CAWSEDRAYEQYF

J gene: TRBJ2-7
V gene: TRBV4-2
CDR3 protein: CASSDRPSYEQYF

J gene: TRBJ2-7
V gene: TRBV5-1
CDR3 protein: CASSTETGVPYEQYF

J gene: TRBJ2-5
V gene: TRBV13
CDR3 protein: CASSWGKTVQETQYF

J gene: TRBJ2-1
V gene: TRBV7-8
CDR3 protein: CASSSEGLSRYNEQFF

J gene: TRBJ2-1
V gene: TRBV19
CDR3 protein: CASRGGGASEQFF

J gene: TRBJ1-1
V gene: TRBV27
CDR3 protein: CASSATGGNTEAFF